The TCR beta chain under discussion was sequenced for a study of T cells in women clearing cervical HPV infection. Study in general: Cases were women with histologically confirmed HPV16-related CIN3 or worse, including 2 invasive cancers. HLA type stays a possible confounder, typing being limited.

About this clone: Its antigen is undetermined. The CDR3 end is not reached by the read, which stops 3 residues before it; the germline J gene fills it in.

TCR beta CDR3 amplified by multiplex PCR from approximately 1,300 ng genomic DNA. Clones were sequenced by immunoSEQ multiplex PCR, and TCRdb holds only the in-frame ones, with some missing. This sample's table has approximately 35,000 clones. The CDR3 loop spans 12 amino acids. Looked up from germline, CDR1 is SGHTA and CDR2 is FQGNSA. Deletions cut 5 bases from V and 2 bases from J, with 7 bases between. Regarding the study as a whole: Effector/memory and HPV-specific T cells were not isolated, and association timing is unknown.

Sequencing input: blood buffy coat. The sequence was collected from a woman between 18 and 70 years old with a cervical HPV16 infection that either progressed to CIN3+ or cleared (not recorded which). The chain uses TRBV7-2 and TRBJ2-7; TRBD1 is a possible D gene (6 bases). This CDR3 is CASSRDTYEQYF. CDR3 bases read: TGTGCCAGCAGCCGGGACACCTACGAG.